This T cell receptor beta chain was recorded in a study of T cell repertoires in cytomegalovirus infection. In the study overall: Peptides in the study included HLA-C-restricted and HLA-B-restricted CMV epitopes. Both a matching HLA type and CMV infection were indicated by public TCR beta signatures.

This CDR3 is built from 13 residues. The V end lost 4 bases, the J end lost 3 bases, and 10 bases lay between the germline ends. Germline CDR1 is MNHEY and CDR2 is SVGAGI. Only a few counts were recorded for this clonotype. Its specificity is not known. TCRdb fed the reads into MiXCR, producing one record per CDR3 protein. The sample shows about 52,000 distinct CDR3 sequences, 15% to 20% of them seen only once. Study outcomes and limitations: People with CMV and the relevant HLA were identified by cumulative public TCR beta family frequency. HLA-C-restricted CMV clonotypes gave the most frequent clonotype in two of eight donors.

The source of this sequence is a human donor in good health (CMV status not recorded). Some clones in this sample may be carry-over from other donors' samples. The sample here was CD8+ T cells from cultured PBMCs, taken from culture after CMV antigen stimulation. This chain connects TRBV6-5 to TRBJ2-7, with D perhaps TRBD1 (6 bases). CDR3 loop: CASSSRGGYEQYF. The CDR3 DNA follows: TGTGCCAGCAGTTCCAGAGGGGGCTACGAGCAGTACTTC.